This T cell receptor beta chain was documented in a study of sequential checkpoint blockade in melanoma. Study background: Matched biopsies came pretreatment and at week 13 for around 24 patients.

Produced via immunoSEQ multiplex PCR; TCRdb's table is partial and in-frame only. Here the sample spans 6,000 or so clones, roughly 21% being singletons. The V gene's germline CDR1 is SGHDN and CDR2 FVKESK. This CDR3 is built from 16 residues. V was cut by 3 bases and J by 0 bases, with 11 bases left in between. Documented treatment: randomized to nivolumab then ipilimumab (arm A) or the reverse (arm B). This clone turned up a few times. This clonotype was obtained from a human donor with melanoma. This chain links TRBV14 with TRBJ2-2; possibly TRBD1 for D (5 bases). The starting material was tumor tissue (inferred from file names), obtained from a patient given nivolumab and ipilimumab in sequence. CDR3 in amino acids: CASSQRQISNTGELFF. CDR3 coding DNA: TGTGCCAGCAGCCAGAGACAGATATCGAACACCGGGGAGCTGTTTTTT. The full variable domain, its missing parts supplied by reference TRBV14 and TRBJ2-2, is EAGVTQFPSHSVIEKGQTVTLRCDPISGHDNLYWYRRVMGKEIKFLLHFVKESKQDESGMPNNRFLAERTGGTYSTLKVQPAELEDSGVYFCASSQRQISNTGELFFGEGSRLTVL.